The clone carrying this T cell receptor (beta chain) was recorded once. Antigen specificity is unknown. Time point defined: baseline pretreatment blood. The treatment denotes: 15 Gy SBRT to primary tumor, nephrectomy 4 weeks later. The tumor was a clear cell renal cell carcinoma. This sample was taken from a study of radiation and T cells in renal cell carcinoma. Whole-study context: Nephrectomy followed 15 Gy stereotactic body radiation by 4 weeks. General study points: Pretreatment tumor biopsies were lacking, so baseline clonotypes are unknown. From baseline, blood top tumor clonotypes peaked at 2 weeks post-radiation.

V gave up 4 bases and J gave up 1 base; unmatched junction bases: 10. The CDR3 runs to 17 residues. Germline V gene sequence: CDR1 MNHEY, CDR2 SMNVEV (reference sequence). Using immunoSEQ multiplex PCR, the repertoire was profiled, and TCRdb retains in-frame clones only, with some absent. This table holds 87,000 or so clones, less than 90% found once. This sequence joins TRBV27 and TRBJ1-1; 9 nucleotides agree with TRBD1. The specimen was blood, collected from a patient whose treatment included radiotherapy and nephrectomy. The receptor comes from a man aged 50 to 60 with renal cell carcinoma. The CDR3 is CASSYYYGTGSNTEAFF. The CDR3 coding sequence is TGTGCCAGCAGTTACTATTACGGGACAGGGTCGAACACTGAAGCTTTCTTT.